Listed below are T cell receptor beta chains from one sample, sequenced in a study of blood T cell repertoires in COVID-19. Profiling relied on immunoSEQ multiplex PCR, and the TCRdb table lists in-frame clones only, not all of them. This sample carries around 160,000 clones, roughly 87% of them seen once, and the ten largest clones take approximately 4.3%. Sequences were obtained from PBMCs or T cells enriched from blood (not recorded which). The receptors here all came from a woman aged 40 to 50 who had been exposed to COVID-19. The CDR3 runs from the conserved cysteine through the conserved F or W.

TRBJ2-1	TRBV5-1	CASSVLAGGSSGEQFF
TRBJ1-1	TRBV18	CASSPRGQGQRVGTEAFF
TRBJ2-7	TRBV19	CASSISGGPYEQYF
TRBJ2-1	TRBV7-3	CASSTTGTRGEQFF
TRBJ1-3	TRBV7-9	CASSPWDTSSGNTIYF
TRBJ2-3	TRBV7-9	CASSGGYSGSTQYF
TRBJ2-7	TRBV14	CASSQTPSGRLSYEQYF
TRBJ1-2	TRBV27	CASSPWDRGNNYGYTF
TRBJ2-1	TRBV12-3/TRBV12-4	CASSFRRGDEQFF
TRBJ2-3	TRBV4-2	CASSQLPGTSGGSDTQYF
TRBJ1-5	TRBV5-8	CASRENQPQHF
TRBJ1-3	TRBV19	CASSTRTGPRDTIYF
TRBJ2-2	TRBV19	CATKRSGTGELFF
TRBJ2-5	TRBV5-1	CASKTIGQETQYF
TRBJ1-5	TRBV19	CASRLSTVWNQPQHF
TRBJ1-4	TRBV15	CATSRGGGTNEKLFF
TRBJ2-5	TRBV12-3/TRBV12-4	CASSIRGIETQYF
TRBJ1-2	TRBV28	CASSLYRGAKGYTF
TRBJ2-2	TRBV9	CASSTSGTSWELFF
TRBJ1-4	TRBV6-5	CASSSGRGGEKLFF
TRBJ2-3	TRBV4-3	CASSQGNRGRGTDTQYF
TRBJ2-1	TRBV19	CASSILGRERGEQFF
TRBJ1-5	TRBV18	CASSEMDRNSNQPQHF
TRBJ1-1	TRBV4-1	CASGWGRNTEAFF
TRBJ1-4	TRBV27	CASSLFVGGKLFF
TRBJ1-2	TRBV6-6	CASSYQQGSRGYTF
TRBJ2-2	TRBV5-6	CASSLNLAGGPGELFF
TRBJ2-1	TRBV11-2	CASSLQGGGNEQFF
TRBJ1-6	TRBV18	CASSLGQSNSPLHF
TRBJ2-3	TRBV4-1	CASSLSVADTQYF
TRBJ1-1	TRBV27	CASSPRSGTGGSEAFF
TRBJ2-5	TRBV12-3/TRBV12-4	CASRREQETQYF
TRBJ2-5	TRBV5-6	CASRPQGASWTQYF
TRBJ2-1	TRBV6-5	CASRGGRRSYNEQFF
TRBJ2-7	TRBV21-1	CASRVRFRGPYEQYF
TRBJ1-1	TRBV2	CASSGLENTEAFF
TRBJ2-2	TRBV27	CASSLLQGYTGELFF
TRBJ2-2	TRBV4-3	CASSRPGLGVDTGELFF
TRBJ2-2	TRBV6-5	CASSYIYTGELFF
TRBJ2-7	TRBV6-5	CASSYLAGGYEQYF